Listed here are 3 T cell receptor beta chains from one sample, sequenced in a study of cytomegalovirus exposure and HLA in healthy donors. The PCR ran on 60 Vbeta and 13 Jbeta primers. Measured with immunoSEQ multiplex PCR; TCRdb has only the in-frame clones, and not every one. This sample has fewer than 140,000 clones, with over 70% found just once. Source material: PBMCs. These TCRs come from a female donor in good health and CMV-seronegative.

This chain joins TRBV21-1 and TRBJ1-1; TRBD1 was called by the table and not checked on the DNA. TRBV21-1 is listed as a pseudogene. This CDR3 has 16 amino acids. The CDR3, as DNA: TGTGCCAGCAGCACTGGGACAGGGGGCAAGAACACTGAAGCTTTCTTT. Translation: CASSTGTGGKNTEAFF.

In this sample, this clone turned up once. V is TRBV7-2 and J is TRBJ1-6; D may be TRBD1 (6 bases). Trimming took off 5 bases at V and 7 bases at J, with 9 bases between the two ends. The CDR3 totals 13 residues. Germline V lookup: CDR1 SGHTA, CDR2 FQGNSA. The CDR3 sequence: CASSPGGNSPLHF. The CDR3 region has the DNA TGTGCCAGCAGCCCGGGGGGCAATTCACCCCTCCACTTT.

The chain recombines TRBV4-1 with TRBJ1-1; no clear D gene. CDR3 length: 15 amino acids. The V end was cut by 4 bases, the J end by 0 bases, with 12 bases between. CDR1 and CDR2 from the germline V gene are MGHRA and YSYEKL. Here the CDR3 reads CASSPPGNLNTEAFF. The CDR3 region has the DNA TGCGCCAGCAGCCCCCCGGGGAATTTGAACACTGAAGCTTTCTTT.